The subject of this entry is one T cell receptor (beta chain). Its target is not known. The PCR made use of 60 Vbeta and 13 Jbeta primers. Clones were read by immunoSEQ multiplex PCR, and TCRdb kept only the in-frame ones, dropping some. The sample table includes about 140,000 clones. Donors had nominal health at sampling but likely had unrecorded immune exposures. The data were obtained in a study of cytomegalovirus exposure and HLA in healthy donors. The CDR3 loop spans 15 amino acids. The germline gives CDR1 SQVTM, CDR2 ANQGSEA. Trimming removed 0 bases from V and 5 bases from J; junction bases left unmatched: 5. Findings and limits, study-wide: Per a later analysis, about 18,000 TCR beta sequences showed association with HLA alleles at 0.05 false discovery rate. Later examination showed HLA-associated TCR beta chains had greater clonal expansion than equally common others. Reported performance of the classifier showed diagnosis of cytomegalovirus status with high specificity and sensitivity.

This receptor was obtained from a woman aged 18-35 years in good health and CMV-seronegative. The sample taken for sequencing was PBMCs. V and J are TRBV29-1 and TRBJ2-1; 9 nucleotides agree with TRBD2. The CDR3 DNA sequence: TGCAGCGTTGAAGATTGGACTAGCGTAAACAATGAGCAGTTCTTC. This translates into CSVEDWTSVNNEQFF.